This T cell receptor (beta chain) was observed in a study of blood T cell repertoires in COVID-19. Study details: Samples taken during acute and convalescent COVID-19 were collected in the United States, Italy and Spain. Sample material is recorded as cDNA or gDNA derived from T cells, B-cell-depleted T cells, or PBMCs.

Authors' processing steps: For nucleated cells, counts were estimated from reference gene primer amplification. This table comes from immunoSEQ multiplex PCR, and its TCRdb copy is limited to in-frame clones, with some not included. From that table come the V and J calls and clone size; the DNA was used to work out D and trimming. The table shows approximately 100,000 clones, with about four fifths occurring only once. The sample consisted of peripheral blood. The source is a human donor in a cohort sampled during active COVID-19.

DNA of the CDR3: TGTGCCAGCAGCTTAGGGGCTAGCGGGAGTAGGTCCCCAGATACGCAGTATTTT. Its protein is CASSLGASGSRSPDTQYF. This rearrangement joins TRBV7-2 to TRBJ2-3; 10 nucleotides align to TRBD2. With V trimmed by 1 base and J by 4 bases, 11 bases remained unmatched. Germline V gene sequence: CDR1 SGHTA, CDR2 FQGNSA. The CDR3 is 18 amino acids.